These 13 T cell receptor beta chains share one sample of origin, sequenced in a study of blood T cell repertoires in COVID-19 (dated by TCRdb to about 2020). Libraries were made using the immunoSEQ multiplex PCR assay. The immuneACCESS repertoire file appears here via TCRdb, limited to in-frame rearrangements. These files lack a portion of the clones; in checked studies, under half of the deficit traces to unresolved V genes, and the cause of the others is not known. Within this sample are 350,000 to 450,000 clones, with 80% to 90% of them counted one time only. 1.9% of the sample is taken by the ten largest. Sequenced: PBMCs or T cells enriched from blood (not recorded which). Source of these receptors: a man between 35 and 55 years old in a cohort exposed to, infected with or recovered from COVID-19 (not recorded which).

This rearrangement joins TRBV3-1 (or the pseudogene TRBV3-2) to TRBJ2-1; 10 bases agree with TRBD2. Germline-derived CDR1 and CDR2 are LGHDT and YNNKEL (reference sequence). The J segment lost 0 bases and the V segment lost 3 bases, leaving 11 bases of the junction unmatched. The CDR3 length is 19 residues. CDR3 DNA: TGTGCCAGCAGCCATCCTAGTCGGGCTAGCGGGAGCTCCTACAATGAGCAGTTCTTC. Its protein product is CASSHPSRASGSSYNEQFF.

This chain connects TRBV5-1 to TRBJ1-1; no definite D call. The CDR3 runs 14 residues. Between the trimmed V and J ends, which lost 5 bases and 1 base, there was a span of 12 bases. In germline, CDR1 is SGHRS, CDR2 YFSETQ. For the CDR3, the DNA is TGCGCCAGCAGAGCATCAACTGGGAACACTGAAGCTTTCTTT. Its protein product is CASRASTGNTEAFF.

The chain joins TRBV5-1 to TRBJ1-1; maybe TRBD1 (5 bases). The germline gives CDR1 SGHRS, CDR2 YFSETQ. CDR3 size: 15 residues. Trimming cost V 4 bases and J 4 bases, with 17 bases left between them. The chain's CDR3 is CASSEAGTASTEAFF. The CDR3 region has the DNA TGCGCCAGCAGCGAAGCGGGGACGGCGTCCACTGAAGCTTTCTTT.

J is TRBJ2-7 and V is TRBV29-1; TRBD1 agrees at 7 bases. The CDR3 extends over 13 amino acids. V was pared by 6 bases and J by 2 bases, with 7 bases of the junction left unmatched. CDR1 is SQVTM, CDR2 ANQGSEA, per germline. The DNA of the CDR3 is TGCAGCGTGCTACAGGGGAGCACCTACGAGCAGTACTTC. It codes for CSVLQGSTYEQYF.

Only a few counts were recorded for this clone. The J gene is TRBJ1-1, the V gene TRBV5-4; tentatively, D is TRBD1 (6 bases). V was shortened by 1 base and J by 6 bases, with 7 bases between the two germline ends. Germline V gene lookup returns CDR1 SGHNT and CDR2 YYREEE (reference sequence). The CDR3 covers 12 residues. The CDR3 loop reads CASSLTGSEAFF. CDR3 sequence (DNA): TGTGCCAGCAGCTTGACAGGGTCTGAAGCTTTCTTT.

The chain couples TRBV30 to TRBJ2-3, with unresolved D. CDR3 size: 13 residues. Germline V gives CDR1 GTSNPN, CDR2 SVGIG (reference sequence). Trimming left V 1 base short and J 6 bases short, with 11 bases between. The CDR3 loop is CAWSAYLLDTQYF. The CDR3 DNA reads TGTGCCTGGAGTGCCTATTTGCTGGATACGCAGTATTTT.

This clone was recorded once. CDR3 DNA sequence: TGTGCCAGCACCCCTCCGGGGTTAGGTCGCACCGGGGAGCTGTTTTTT. It codes for CASTPPGLGRTGELFF. V gene TRBV7-9 combines with J gene TRBJ2-2, with a weak D call TRBD2 (5 bases). CDR3 length equals 16 residues. V was pared by 7 bases and J by 4 bases, with 19 bases between. CDR1 is SEHNR and CDR2 is FQNEAQ in the germline V gene (reference sequence).

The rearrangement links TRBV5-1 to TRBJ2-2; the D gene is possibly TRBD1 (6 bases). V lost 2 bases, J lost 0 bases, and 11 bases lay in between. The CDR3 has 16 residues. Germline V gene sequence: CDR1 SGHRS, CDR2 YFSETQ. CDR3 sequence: CASSFAGTTNTGELFF. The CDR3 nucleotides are TGCGCCAGCAGCTTCGCCGGGACAACGAACACCGGGGAGCTGTTTTTT.

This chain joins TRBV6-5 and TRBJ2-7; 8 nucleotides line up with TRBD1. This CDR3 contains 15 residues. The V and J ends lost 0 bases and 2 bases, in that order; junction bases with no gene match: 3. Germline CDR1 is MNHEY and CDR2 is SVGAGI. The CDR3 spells CASSYSTGAPYEQYF. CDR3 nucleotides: TGTGCCAGCAGTTACTCGACAGGGGCGCCCTACGAGCAGTACTTC.

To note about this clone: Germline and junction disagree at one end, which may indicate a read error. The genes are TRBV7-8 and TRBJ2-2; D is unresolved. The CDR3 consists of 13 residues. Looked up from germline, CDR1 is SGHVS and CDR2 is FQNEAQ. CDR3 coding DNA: TGTGCCAGCAGCTTAGTAAACAACGGGGAGCTGTTTTTT. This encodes CASSLVNNGELFF.

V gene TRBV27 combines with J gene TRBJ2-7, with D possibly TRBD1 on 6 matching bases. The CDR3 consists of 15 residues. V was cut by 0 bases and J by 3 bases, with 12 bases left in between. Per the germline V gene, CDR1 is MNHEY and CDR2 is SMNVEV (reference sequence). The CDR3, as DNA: TGTGCCAGCAGTTTATCGAGGGGGTTAGGCTACGAGCAGTACTTC. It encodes CASSLSRGLGYEQYF.

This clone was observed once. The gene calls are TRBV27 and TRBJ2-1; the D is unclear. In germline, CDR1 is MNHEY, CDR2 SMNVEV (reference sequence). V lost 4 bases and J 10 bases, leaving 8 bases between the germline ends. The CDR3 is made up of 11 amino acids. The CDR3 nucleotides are TGTGCCAGCAGTTCCCTGGGCGAGCAGTTCTTC. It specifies CASSSLGEQFF.

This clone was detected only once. CDR3 in DNA: TGCGCCAGCAGGGAAGCTAGCGGGACAGCTAACATTCAGTACTTC. Translated, it gives CASREASGTANIQYF. This chain uses TRBV5-1 with TRBJ2-4; 9 nucleotides line up with TRBD2. Trimming at V came to 5 bases and at J to 7 bases, leaving 10 bases not matched to a gene. The CDR3 extends over 15 amino acids. Germline V CDR1 and CDR2: SGHRS, YFSETQ.